The next 4 T cell receptor beta chains were all read from a single sample in a study of siplizumab effects on memory and regulatory T cells. The protocol was immunoSEQ multiplex PCR, while the TCRdb copy is restricted to in-frame clones and leaves out a portion. The sample lists just over 60,000 clones, 79% occurring once. Sequenced: memory CD4+ T cells sorted from blood. These receptors originate from a human donor in good health.

The chain has TRBV28 and TRBJ1-5; no clear D gene. CDR3 length: 14 residues. Germline V CDR1 and CDR2: MDHEN, SYDVKM. Trimming took 6 bases from V and 5 from J, leaving 14 bases between them. The CDR3 DNA reads TGTGCCAGCAGACCAGACGGAGTATATCAGCCCCAGCATTTT. Amino acids: CASRPDGVYQPQHF. The whole variable domain, filled in from reference TRBV28 and TRBJ1-5, reads DVKVTQSSRYLVKRTGEKVFLECVQDMDHENMFWYRQDPGLGLRLIYFSYDVKMKEKGDIPEGYSVSREKKERFSLILESASTNQTSMYLCASRPDGVYQPQHFGDGTRLSIL.

The rearrangement uses TRBV6-1 and TRBJ2-3; TRBD1 agrees at 8 bases. The CDR3 contains 16 residues. Germline lookup yields CDR1 MNHNS and CDR2 SASEGT. The ends lost 2 bases at V and 8 bases at J; junction bases unmatched: 12. The CDR3 nucleotides read TGTGCCAGCAGTGAACCGGGGCAGGGGGCCGGAGTTACGCAGTATTTT. This codes for CASSEPGQGAGVTQYF.

The V and J genes are TRBV14 and TRBJ1-2; 7 bases fit TRBD1. V lost 3 bases and J lost 3; bases outside the gene matches: 4. This CDR3 region has 14 residues. CDR1 is SGHDN, CDR2 FVKESK, per germline. CDR3 amino acids: CASSHWDSYYGYTF. DNA for the CDR3: TGTGCCAGCAGCCATTGGGACAGTTACTATGGCTACACCTTC. The entire variable domain, with the rest obtained from reference TRBV14 and TRBJ1-2, is as follows: EAGVTQFPSHSVIEKGQTVTLRCDPISGHDNLYWYRRVMGKEIKFLLHFVKESKQDESGMPNNRFLAERTGGTYSTLKVQPAELEDSGVYFCASSHWDSYYGYTFGSGTRLTVV.

The chain couples TRBV9 to TRBJ1-2; D is perhaps TRBD1 (6 bases). Germline values: CDR1 SGDLS, CDR2 YYNGEE. This CDR3 has 15 amino acids. Trimming shortened V by 4 bases and J by 2 bases, and 15 bases separated the two germline ends. The CDR3 loop reads CASSPDSGANYGYTF. The CDR3 DNA sequence: TGTGCCAGCAGCCCCGACTCAGGGGCCAACTATGGCTACACCTTC.